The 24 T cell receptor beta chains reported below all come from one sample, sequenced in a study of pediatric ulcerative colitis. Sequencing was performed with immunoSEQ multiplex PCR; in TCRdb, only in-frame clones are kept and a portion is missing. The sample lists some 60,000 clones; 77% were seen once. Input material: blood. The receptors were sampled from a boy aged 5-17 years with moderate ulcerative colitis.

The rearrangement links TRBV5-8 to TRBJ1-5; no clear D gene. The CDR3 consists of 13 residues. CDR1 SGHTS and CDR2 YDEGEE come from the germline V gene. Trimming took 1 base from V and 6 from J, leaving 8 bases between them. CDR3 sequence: CASSLRRAQPQHF. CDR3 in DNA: TGTGCCAGCAGCTTGAGAAGGGCTCAGCCCCAGCATTTT.

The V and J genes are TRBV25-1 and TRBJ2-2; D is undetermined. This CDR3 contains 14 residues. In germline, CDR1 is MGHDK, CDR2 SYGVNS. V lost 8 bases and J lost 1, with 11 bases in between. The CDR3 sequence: CASLPPVNTGELFF. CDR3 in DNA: TGTGCCAGCCTCCCCCCAGTGAACACCGGGGAGCTGTTTTTT.

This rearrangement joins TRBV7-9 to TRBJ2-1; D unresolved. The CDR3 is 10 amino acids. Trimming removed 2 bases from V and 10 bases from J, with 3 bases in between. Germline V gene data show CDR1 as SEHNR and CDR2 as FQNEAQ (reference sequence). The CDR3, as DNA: TGTGCCAGCAGCTTACTCGAGCAGTTCTTC. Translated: CASSLLEQFF.

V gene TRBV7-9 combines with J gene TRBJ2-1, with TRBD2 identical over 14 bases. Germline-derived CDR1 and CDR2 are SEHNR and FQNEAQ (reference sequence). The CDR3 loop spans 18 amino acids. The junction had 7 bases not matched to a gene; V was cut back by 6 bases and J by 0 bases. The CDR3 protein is CASRTTSGRAASYNEQFF. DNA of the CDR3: TGTGCCAGCAGAACGACTAGCGGGAGGGCGGCCTCCTACAATGAGCAGTTCTTC.

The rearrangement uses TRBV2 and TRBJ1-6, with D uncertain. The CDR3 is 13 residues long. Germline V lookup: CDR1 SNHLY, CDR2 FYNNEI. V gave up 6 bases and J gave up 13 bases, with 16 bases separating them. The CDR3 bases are TGTGCCAGCAGAGGACGGCCATCAGCGCCCCTCCACTTT. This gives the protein CASRGRPSAPLHF.

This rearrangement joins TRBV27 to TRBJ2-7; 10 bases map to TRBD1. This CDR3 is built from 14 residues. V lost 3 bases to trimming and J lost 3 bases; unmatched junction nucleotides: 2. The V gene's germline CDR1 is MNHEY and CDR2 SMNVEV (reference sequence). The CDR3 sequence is CASSFDRGRYEQYF. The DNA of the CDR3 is TGTGCCAGCAGTTTCGACAGGGGGCGCTACGAGCAGTACTTC.

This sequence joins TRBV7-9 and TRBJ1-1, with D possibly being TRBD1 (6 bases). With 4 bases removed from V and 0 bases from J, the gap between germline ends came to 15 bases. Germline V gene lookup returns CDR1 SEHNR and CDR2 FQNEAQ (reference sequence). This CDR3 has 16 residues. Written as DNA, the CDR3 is TGTGCCAGCAGCTCCGGGACATCCCGATTGAACACTGAAGCTTTCTTT. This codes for CASSSGTSRLNTEAFF.

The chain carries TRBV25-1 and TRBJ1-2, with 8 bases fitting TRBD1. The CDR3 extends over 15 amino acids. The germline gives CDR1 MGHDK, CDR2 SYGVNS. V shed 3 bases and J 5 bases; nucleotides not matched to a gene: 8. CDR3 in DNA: TGTGCCAGCAGTGACATAGGCAGGGGGCGGTATGGCTACACCTTC. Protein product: CASSDIGRGRYGYTF.

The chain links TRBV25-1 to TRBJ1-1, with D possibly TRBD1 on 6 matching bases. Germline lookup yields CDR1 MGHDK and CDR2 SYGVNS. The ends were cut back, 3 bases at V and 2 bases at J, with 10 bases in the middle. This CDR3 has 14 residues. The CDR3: CASSEGHPNTEAFF. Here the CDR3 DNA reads TGTGCCAGCAGTGAGGGACATCCTAACACTGAAGCTTTCTTT. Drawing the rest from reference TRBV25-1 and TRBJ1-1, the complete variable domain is EADIYQTPRYLVIGTGKKITLECSQTMGHDKMYWYQQDPGMELHLIHYSYGVNSTEKGDLSSESTVSRIRTEHFPLTLESARPSHTSQYLCASSEGHPNTEAFFGQGTRLTVV.

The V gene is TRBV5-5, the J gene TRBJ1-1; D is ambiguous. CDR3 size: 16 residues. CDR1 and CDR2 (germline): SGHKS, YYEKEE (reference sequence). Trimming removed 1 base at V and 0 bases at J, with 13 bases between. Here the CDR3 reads CASSLRLRQMNTEAFF. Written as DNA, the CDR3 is TGTGCCAGCAGCTTGCGTCTTCGGCAGATGAACACTGAAGCTTTCTTT.

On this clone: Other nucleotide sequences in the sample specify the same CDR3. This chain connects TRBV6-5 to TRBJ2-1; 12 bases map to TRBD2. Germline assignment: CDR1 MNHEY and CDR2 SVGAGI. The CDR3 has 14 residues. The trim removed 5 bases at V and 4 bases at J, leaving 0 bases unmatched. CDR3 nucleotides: TGTGCCAGCAGTCTAGCGGGAGGGTACAATGAGCAGTTCTTC. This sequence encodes CASSLAGGYNEQFF.

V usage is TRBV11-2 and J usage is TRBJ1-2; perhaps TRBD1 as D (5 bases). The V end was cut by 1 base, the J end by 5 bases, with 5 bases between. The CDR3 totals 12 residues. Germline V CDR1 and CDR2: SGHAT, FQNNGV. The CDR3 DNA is TGTGCCAGCAGCTTAGCAGGGTATGGCTACACCTTC. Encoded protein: CASSLAGYGYTF.

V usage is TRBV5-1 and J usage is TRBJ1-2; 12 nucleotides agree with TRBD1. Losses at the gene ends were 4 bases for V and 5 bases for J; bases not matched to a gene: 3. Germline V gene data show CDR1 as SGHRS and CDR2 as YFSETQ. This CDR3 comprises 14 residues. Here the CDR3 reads CASSGTGGAYGYTF. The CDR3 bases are TGCGCCAGCAGCGGGACAGGGGGCGCGTATGGCTACACCTTC.

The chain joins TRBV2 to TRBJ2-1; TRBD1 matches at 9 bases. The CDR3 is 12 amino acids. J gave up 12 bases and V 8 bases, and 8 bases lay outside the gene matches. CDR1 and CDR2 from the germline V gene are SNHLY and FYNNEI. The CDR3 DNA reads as TGTGCCAGCCCTGACAGGGGGAGAAGGCAGTTCTTC. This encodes CASPDRGRRQFF.

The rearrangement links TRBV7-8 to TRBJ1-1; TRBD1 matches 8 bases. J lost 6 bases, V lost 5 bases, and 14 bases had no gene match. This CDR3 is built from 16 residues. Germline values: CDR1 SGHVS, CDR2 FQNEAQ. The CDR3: CASSPRDRSGWPEAFF. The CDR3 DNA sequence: TGTGCCAGCAGCCCCCGGGACAGGAGTGGCTGGCCTGAAGCTTTCTTT.

The CDR3, as DNA: TGTGCCAGCAGCTTAGAGGGGGCGCGTGGCTACACCTTC. It translates to CASSLEGARGYTF. The genes are TRBV7-2 and TRBJ1-2, with 7 bases aligning to TRBD1. This CDR3 contains 13 residues. After removal of 1 base from V and 7 bases from J, the junction contained 3 bases not matched to a gene. Germline assignment: CDR1 SGHTA and CDR2 FQGNSA.

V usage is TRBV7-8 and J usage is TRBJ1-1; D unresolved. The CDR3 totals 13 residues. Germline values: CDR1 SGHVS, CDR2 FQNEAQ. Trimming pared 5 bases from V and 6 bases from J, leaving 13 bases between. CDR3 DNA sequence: TGTGCCAGCAGCCCCAACCGGTTGTCTGAAGCTTTCTTT. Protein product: CASSPNRLSEAFF.

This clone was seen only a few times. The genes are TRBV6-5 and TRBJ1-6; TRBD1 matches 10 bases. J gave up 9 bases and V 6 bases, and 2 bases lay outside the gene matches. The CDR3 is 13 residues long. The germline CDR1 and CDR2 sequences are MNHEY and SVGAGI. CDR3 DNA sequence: TGTGCCAGCAGGAGGACAGGGGGTTCACCCCTCCACTTT. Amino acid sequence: CASRRTGGSPLHF.

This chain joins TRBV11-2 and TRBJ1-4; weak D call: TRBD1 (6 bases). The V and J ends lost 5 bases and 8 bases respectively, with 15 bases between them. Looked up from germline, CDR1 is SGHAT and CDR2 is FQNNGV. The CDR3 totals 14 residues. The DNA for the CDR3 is TGTGCCAGCAGCCAACTACAGGGTAGAGAAAAACTGTTTTTT. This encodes CASSQLQGREKLFF.

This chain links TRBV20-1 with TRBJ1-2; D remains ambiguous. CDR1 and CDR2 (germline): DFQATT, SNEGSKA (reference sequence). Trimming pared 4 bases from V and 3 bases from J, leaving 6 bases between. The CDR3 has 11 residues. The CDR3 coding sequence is TGCAGTGCTATCGGGGACTATGGCTACACCTTC. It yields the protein CSAIGDYGYTF.

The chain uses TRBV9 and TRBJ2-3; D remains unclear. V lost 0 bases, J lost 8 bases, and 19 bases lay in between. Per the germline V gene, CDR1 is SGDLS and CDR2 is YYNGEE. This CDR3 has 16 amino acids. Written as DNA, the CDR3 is TGTGCCAGCAGCGTAGGACCTCTAAGGGATCAGACTACGCAGTATTTT. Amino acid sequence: CASSVGPLRDQTTQYF.

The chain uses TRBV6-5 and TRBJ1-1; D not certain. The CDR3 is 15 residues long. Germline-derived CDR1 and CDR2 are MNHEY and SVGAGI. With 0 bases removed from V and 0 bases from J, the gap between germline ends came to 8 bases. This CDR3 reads CASSYSGHLNTEAFF. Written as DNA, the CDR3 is TGTGCCAGCAGTTACTCTGGGCATCTGAACACTGAAGCTTTCTTT.

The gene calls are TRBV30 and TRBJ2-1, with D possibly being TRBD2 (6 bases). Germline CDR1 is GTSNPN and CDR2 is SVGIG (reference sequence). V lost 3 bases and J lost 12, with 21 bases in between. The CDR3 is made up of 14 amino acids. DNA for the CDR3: TGTGCCTGGAGCGGGACCGGGACTCGCCCGTCGCAGTTCTTC. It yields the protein CAWSGTGTRPSQFF.

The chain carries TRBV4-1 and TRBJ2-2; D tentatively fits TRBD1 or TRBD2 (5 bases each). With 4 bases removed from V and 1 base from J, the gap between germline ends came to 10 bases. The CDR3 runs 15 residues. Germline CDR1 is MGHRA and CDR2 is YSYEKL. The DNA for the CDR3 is TGCGCCAGCAGCCTCCTTGGGGGGAACACCGGGGAGCTGTTTTTT. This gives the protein CASSLLGGNTGELFF.